These 6 T cell receptor beta chains were all obtained from the same sample, sequenced in a study of blood T cell repertoires in COVID-19. Profiling relied on immunoSEQ multiplex PCR, and the TCRdb table lists in-frame clones only, not all of them. This sample has about 250,000 clones; approximately 80% occur once, and the top ten carry roughly 4.6%. Sequenced material: peripheral blood. These receptor sequences come from a woman of 80 years or more with active or convalescent COVID-19.

This clone is a singleton in its sample. CDR3 bases: TGCAGTGCTACAGCGTATTCACCCCTCCACTTT. This gives the protein CSATAYSPLHF. The J gene is TRBJ1-6, the V gene TRBV20-1; D gene ambiguous. Germline V gene data show CDR1 as DFQATT and CDR2 as SNEGSKA (reference sequence). V was trimmed by 4 bases and J by 8 bases, leaving 6 bases between them. The CDR3 loop spans 11 amino acids.

The V gene is TRBV27, the J gene TRBJ1-2; D gene uncertain. Trimming removed 4 bases from V and 6 bases from J, with 18 bases in between. This CDR3 region has 15 residues. The V gene's germline CDR1 is MNHEY and CDR2 SMNVEV (reference sequence). CDR3 in DNA: TGTGCCAGCAGTTCGGGCCCATTGACTAGGCATGGCTACACCTTC. As protein: CASSSGPLTRHGYTF.

The chain couples TRBV2 to TRBJ2-5; 9 bases are shared with TRBD1. The CDR3 runs 15 residues. Germline V gene data show CDR1 as SNHLY and CDR2 as FYNNEI. Trimming took 4 bases from V and 2 from J; bases not matched to a gene: 5. In DNA, the CDR3 is TGTGCCAGCAGTGTACAGGGGGCGGGACAAGAGACCCAGTACTTC. Translated, it gives CASSVQGAGQETQYF.

The rearrangement links TRBV11-2 to TRBJ1-2; D is possibly TRBD1 (6 bases). The V gene's germline CDR1 is SGHAT and CDR2 FQNNGV. Trimming left V 2 bases short and J 6 bases short, with 19 bases between. CDR3 length equals 16 residues. CDR3 residues: CASSLSGGVPGDGYTF. CDR3 sequence (DNA): TGTGCCAGCAGCTTATCTGGGGGGGTACCAGGGGATGGCTACACCTTC.

The V call is TRBV5-4, the J call TRBJ1-1; no reliable D call. V lost 2 bases to trimming and J lost 2 bases, with 10 bases between them. CDR1 is SGHNT, CDR2 YYREEE, per germline (reference sequence). The CDR3 runs 14 residues. CDR3 sequence: CASSLFGENTEAFF. The CDR3 coding sequence is TGTGCCAGCAGCTTATTCGGGGAAAACACTGAAGCTTTCTTT.

The chain combines TRBV24-1 with TRBJ2-1; 8 bases match TRBD1. Germline lookup yields CDR1 KGHDR and CDR2 SFDVKD. Trimming removed 7 bases from V and 4 bases from J; junction bases left unmatched: 11. This CDR3 region has 16 residues. The CDR3 protein is CATSGKDRGVYNEQFF. Written as DNA, the CDR3 is TGTGCCACCAGCGGAAAAGACAGGGGAGTTTACAATGAGCAGTTCTTC.